A selection of T cell receptor beta chains follows, all from one sample in a study of shared clonotypes between healthy human individuals. Here immunoSEQ multiplex PCR was the method, and the copy in TCRdb shows in-frame clones only, minus some. The sample shows some 2.4 million clones, 80% to 95% of them seen only once. The specimen was naive CD4+ T cells from PBMCs. These receptors were taken from a young man in good health. Some clones in this sample may be carry-over from other donors' samples. CDR3s include the opening cysteine and the closing phenylalanine or tryptophan. The order of the fields is V gene, J gene, D gene, clone size, CDR3 protein, CDR3 DNA. D genes are given only for firm matches. The listing skips clone size in some rows; elsewhere it reads once, few, many or a size class.

v_call: TRBV11-3; j_call: TRBJ2-2; d_call: TRBD2; clone_size: NA; cdr3_aa: CASSPLAGGSSGELFF; cdr3_nt: TGTGCCAGCAGCCCCCTAGCGGGAGGGTCTTCCGGGGAGCTGTTTTTT
v_call: TRBV28; j_call: TRBJ2-7; d_call: TRBD2; clone_size: NA; cdr3_aa: CASSSFRGLAGGYEQYF; cdr3_nt: TGTGCCAGCAGTTCCTTCCGAGGACTAGCGGGAGGTTACGAGCAGTACTTC
v_call: TRBV28; j_call: TRBJ2-2; d_call: NA; clone_size: NA; cdr3_aa: CASSPYPRGTGELFF; cdr3_nt: TGTGCCAGCAGCCCCTACCCCCGGGGGACCGGGGAGCTGTTTTTT
v_call: TRBV5-8; j_call: TRBJ2-2; d_call: TRBD1; clone_size: once; cdr3_aa: CASSWGQGAGELFF; cdr3_nt: TGTGCCAGCAGCTGGGGACAGGGGGCCGGGGAGCTGTTTTTT
v_call: TRBV7-6; j_call: TRBJ2-3; d_call: TRBD2; clone_size: NA; cdr3_aa: CASSFSAGGIGGTDTQYF; cdr3_nt: TGTGCCAGCAGCTTTTCTGCGGGAGGAATCGGGGGCACAGATACGCAGTATTTT
v_call: TRBV28; j_call: TRBJ2-7; d_call: TRBD1; clone_size: NA; cdr3_aa: CASSRPGQGPYEQYF; cdr3_nt: TGTGCCAGCAGCCGACCGGGACAGGGCCCCTACGAGCAGTACTTC
v_call: TRBV4-1; j_call: TRBJ2-7; d_call: NA; clone_size: NA; cdr3_aa: CASSRAPLGTFTSYEQYF; cdr3_nt: TGCGCCAGCAGCCGGGCCCCGTTGGGGACTTTCACCTCCTACGAGCAGTACTTC
v_call: TRBV4-1; j_call: TRBJ2-1; d_call: TRBD2; clone_size: NA; cdr3_aa: CASRGLAGRNEQFF; cdr3_nt: TGCGCCAGCAGGGGACTAGCGGGAAGGAATGAGCAGTTCTTC
v_call: TRBV4-2; j_call: TRBJ2-3; d_call: TRBD2; clone_size: NA; cdr3_aa: CASSQDWTSGSLDTQYF; cdr3_nt: TGTGCCAGCAGCCAAGACTGGACTAGCGGGAGTCTTGATACGCAGTATTTT
v_call: TRBV5-1; j_call: TRBJ2-7; d_call: TRBD1; clone_size: NA; cdr3_aa: CASSSYRQGEEQYF; cdr3_nt: TGCGCCAGCAGCTCCTACCGACAGGGGGAGGAGCAGTACTTC
v_call: TRBV28; j_call: TRBJ2-7; d_call: TRBD2; clone_size: NA; cdr3_aa: CASSSGGSGYEQYF; cdr3_nt: TGTGCCAGCAGTTCGGGGGGATCGGGTTACGAGCAGTACTTC
v_call: TRBV28; j_call: TRBJ1-2; d_call: NA; clone_size: NA; cdr3_aa: CATNAGGFTFYGYTF; cdr3_nt: TGTGCCACCAACGCTGGGGGTTTTACTTTTTATGGCTACACCTTC
v_call: TRBV29-1; j_call: TRBJ1-4; d_call: NA; clone_size: NA; cdr3_aa: CSVLRDTAEKLFF; cdr3_nt: TGCAGCGTACTCCGGGACACAGCTGAAAAACTGTTTTTT
v_call: TRBV7-3; j_call: TRBJ1-2; d_call: NA; clone_size: NA; cdr3_aa: CASSSDSSLYGYTF; cdr3_nt: TGTGCCAGCAGCTCCGACAGCAGCCTGTATGGCTACACCTTC
v_call: TRBV6-6; j_call: TRBJ2-3; d_call: NA; clone_size: NA; cdr3_aa: CATSRGPDTQYF; cdr3_nt: TGTGCCACCAGTCGGGGGCCAGATACGCAGTATTTT
v_call: TRBV6-1; j_call: TRBJ1-5; d_call: NA; clone_size: NA; cdr3_aa: CASSEDDRWPQHF; cdr3_nt: TGTGCCAGCAGTGAGGACGACCGATGGCCCCAGCATTTT
v_call: TRBV18; j_call: TRBJ2-1; d_call: NA; clone_size: NA; cdr3_aa: CASSPGRSSYNEQFF; cdr3_nt: TGTGCCAGCTCACCCGGACGGAGCTCCTACAATGAGCAGTTCTTC
v_call: TRBV29-1; j_call: TRBJ2-5; d_call: NA; clone_size: NA; cdr3_aa: CSVVGQETQYF; cdr3_nt: TGCAGCGTCGTCGGGCAAGAGACCCAGTACTTC
v_call: TRBV6-5; j_call: TRBJ2-7; d_call: NA; clone_size: NA; cdr3_aa: CASGNSPYEQYF; cdr3_nt: TGTGCCAGCGGTAACAGCCCCTACGAGCAGTACTTC
v_call: TRBV15; j_call: TRBJ2-7; d_call: NA; clone_size: NA; cdr3_aa: CATSRDPIYEQYF; cdr3_nt: TGTGCCACCAGCAGAGATCCTATCTACGAGCAGTACTTC
v_call: TRBV7-2; j_call: TRBJ1-2; d_call: NA; clone_size: NA; cdr3_aa: CASSPTGINYGYTF; cdr3_nt: TGTGCCAGCAGCCCCACAGGGATTAACTATGGCTACACCTTC
v_call: TRBV6-1; j_call: TRBJ2-7; d_call: NA; clone_size: NA; cdr3_aa: CAIVYKGQSSYEQYF; cdr3_nt: TGTGCCATCGTTTACAAGGGCCAGAGCTCCTACGAGCAGTACTTC
v_call: TRBV5-4; j_call: TRBJ2-1; d_call: NA; clone_size: once; cdr3_aa: CASSSGGGLTSNEQFF; cdr3_nt: TGTGCCAGCAGCAGCGGAGGCGGGCTAACGTCCAATGAGCAGTTCTTC
v_call: TRBV13; j_call: TRBJ2-1; d_call: NA; clone_size: NA; cdr3_aa: CASSLGERTFYNEQFF; cdr3_nt: TGTGCCAGCAGCTTAGGCGAGCGGACCTTCTACAATGAGCAGTTCTTC
v_call: TRBV28; j_call: TRBJ2-7; d_call: NA; clone_size: NA; cdr3_aa: CASRKGLTFTYEQYF; cdr3_nt: TGTGCCAGCAGGAAAGGACTAACTTTTACCTACGAGCAGTACTTC
v_call: TRBV28; j_call: TRBJ1-1; d_call: NA; clone_size: NA; cdr3_aa: CASSFRLPGGLNTEAFF; cdr3_nt: TGTGCCAGCAGTTTTCGTCTCCCGGGGGGCTTGAACACTGAAGCTTTCTTT
v_call: TRBV7-3; j_call: TRBJ2-1; d_call: NA; clone_size: NA; cdr3_aa: CASSRLHLNEQFF; cdr3_nt: TGTGCCAGCAGCCGTCTCCATTTAAATGAGCAGTTCTTC